This entry describes one TCR beta chain. Its antigen is still unknown. Base qualities were left out, and no much larger clone turns up one base away. TCR CDR3 regions were amplified from genomic DNA by multiplex PCR using the deep immunoSEQ assay. For each cell subset, the extracted genomic DNA was distributed evenly across all wells of several immunoSEQ 96-well plates, and each plate served as one replicate. For sorted subsets, about 0.2 ug genomic DNA, equal to 30,000 or so T cell genomes, was loaded into each replicate PCR. The purified libraries were quantified using a Qubit 3.0 fluorometer, sized with a Bioanalyzer 2100, and then quantified again using the KAPA Library Quantification kit. Every immunoSEQ 96-well plate was sequenced on a dedicated single-read 150-cycle Illumina NextSeq 550 flow cell. Under the source paper's analysis protocol: The immunoSEQ output contained only junctional sequences without quality scores, so filtering could not match that applied to full-length reads. To assign V/J genes and CDR3, sequences were annotated against IMGT germline references using PyIR, a Python wrapper for IgBLAST v1.9. Reads were filtered out if the reads had weak V/J assignments (E-value above 1e-6), no CDR3, stop codons, out-of-frame junctions, or ambiguous translated residues. A V3J clonotype was defined by an identical inferred V gene, J gene, and CDR3 amino acid sequence. Percentage overlap between repertoires was calculated by dividing the number of shared unique clonotypes by the size of the smaller repertoire. Repertoire richness was assessed with RTK rarefaction, the Chao1 estimator, and Recon v2.1 estimates of unobserved clonotypes. Generation probabilities were computed with OLGA for all TCRbeta clonotypes obtained by the gDNA method from a handful of donors. The clones in this table, taken by TCRdb from immuneACCESS, are in-frame only. Not every clone is retained; where verified, under half of the shortfall comes from an unresolved V gene, and the cause of the rest is unknown. V, J and clone size are those of that table, while D and trimming were read from the DNA. The sample includes around 600,000 clones, with about 95% observed a single time. The ten most abundant clones make up 0.11% of the sample.

CD8 naive samples consisted of CD45RO-negative cells that were positively selected for CCR7, yielding a CD45RA+CCR7+ population without TemRA cells. Donors were healthy HIV-negative adults with no recently reported acute infections or vaccinations. Every donor was a Caucasian adult residing in Nashville, Tennessee, USA. Blood was collected by leukapheresis, and PBMCs were isolated by Ficoll-Histopaque density gradient centrifugation and then cryopreserved in liquid nitrogen vapor phase. Analytical flow cytometry was used to check the purity and quantity of each magnetically sorted T cell population. Each sorted fraction had its genomic DNA isolated and then quantified by UV absorbance on a Nanodrop 2000c. Via the germline V gene, CDR1 is SGHRS and CDR2 YFSETQ. The junction carries 12 bases between V and J, which are trimmed by 1 base and 5 bases respectively. There are 14 amino acids in the CDR3, from cysteine to phenylalanine inclusive. Only CDR3 DNA is held: 42 bases, read in frame from base 1.

The data originate from a study of shared clonotypes between healthy human individuals (dated by TCRdb to 2019 to 2021). About the investigation overall: The cohort included three men and a couple of women between 18 and 49 years of age. Each donor's leukapheresis produced roughly between roughly 0.9 and 9 billion PBMCs. For each donor, three plates each were used for CD4 naive and CD4 memory, two plates were used for CD8 naive, and one plate was used for CD8 memory. Different laboratories and diverse techniques were used to prepare libraries and sequence TCR repertoires, to increase sequencing depth and limit assay-specific biases. The study deeply sequenced blood TCR repertoires of several healthy adults to estimate repertoire size and the extent of clonotype sharing between individuals.

General findings and caveats noted by the study authors: The genetic and exposure-history diversity represented was limited by the small number of donors. Higher generation probabilities were observed for clonotypes shared by all four sorted-subset donors than for non-shared clonotypes. Based on pairwise subsampling, the degree of clonotype sharing among donors was expected to be affected by sequencing depth. Even with the large sequencing depth, rarefaction of the sorted-subset datasets indicated that sequencing was incomplete. Larger estimated clonotype richness was generally found for naive subsets than for memory subsets. When a few donors were compared, the shared fraction of clonotypes was roughly 5% for naive CD4, 3% to 4% for naive CD8, 2.3% for memory CD4, and less than 0.5% for memory CD8. Only blood was sampled, and tissue TCR repertoires likely differ from those in blood.

Sequenced: naive CD8+ T cells sorted from blood. The cell subset or site label here, explained by the study, means: CD45RA+CCR7+. The receptor was isolated from a woman between 25 and 40 years old in good health. The chain was built from TRBV5-1 and TRBJ2-5; TRBD2 is perhaps the D gene, given 5 matching bases. The DNA sequence is as follows: TGCGCCAGCAGCTTGACGGGGTTCCGGGAGACCCAGTACTTC. Its protein product is CASSLTGFRETQYF.